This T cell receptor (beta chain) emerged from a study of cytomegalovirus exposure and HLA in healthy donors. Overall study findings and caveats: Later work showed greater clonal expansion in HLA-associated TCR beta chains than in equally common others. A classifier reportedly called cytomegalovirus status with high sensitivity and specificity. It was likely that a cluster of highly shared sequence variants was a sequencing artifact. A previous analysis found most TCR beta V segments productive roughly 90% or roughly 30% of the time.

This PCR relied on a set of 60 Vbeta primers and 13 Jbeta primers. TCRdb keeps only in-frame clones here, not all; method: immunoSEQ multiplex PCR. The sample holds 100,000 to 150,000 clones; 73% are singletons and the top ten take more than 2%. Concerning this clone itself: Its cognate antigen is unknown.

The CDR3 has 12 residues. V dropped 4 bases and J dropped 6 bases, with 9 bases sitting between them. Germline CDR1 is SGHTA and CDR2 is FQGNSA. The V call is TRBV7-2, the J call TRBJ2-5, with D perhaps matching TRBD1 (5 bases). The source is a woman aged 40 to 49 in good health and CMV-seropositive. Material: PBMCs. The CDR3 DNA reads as TGTGCCAGCAGCTCGGACACCCAGACCCAGTACTTC. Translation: CASSSDTQTQYF.